The next 20 T cell receptor beta chains were all read from a single sample in a study of untreated major depressive disorder. Some clones are missing from TCRdb's copy, which holds only in-frame ones; the method was immunoSEQ multiplex PCR. The sample holds approximately 20,000 clones, about 85% seen once. Sequencing was performed on CD4+ T cells from PBMCs. The receptor source for this set is a woman aged 25 to 39 in good health.

The rearrangement joins TRBV7-9 to TRBJ1-2; D call uncertain. Germline CDR1 SEHNR, CDR2 FQNEAQ (reference sequence). The germline V and J ends were trimmed by 2 bases and 4 bases, with 14 bases remaining between them. The CDR3 sequence is 15 residues long. The CDR3 DNA follows: TGTGCCAGCAGCTTATATGATGACGGCTTCTATGGCTACACCTTC. Its translation is CASSLYDDGFYGYTF.

CDR3 DNA: TGTGCCAGCAGCTTGACTAGCGGGGCCCAAGAGACCCAGTACTTC. Translated, it gives CASSLTSGAQETQYF. This chain uses TRBV7-2 with TRBJ2-5; TRBD2 matches at 11 bases. The CDR3 totals 15 residues. V dropped 3 bases and J dropped 1; count of bases not matched to a gene: 1. From germline, CDR1 is SGHTA and CDR2 FQGNSA.

The gene calls are TRBV6-1 and TRBJ2-3; D may be TRBD2 (6 bases). Trimming cost V 10 bases and J 4 bases, with 18 bases left between them. Looked up from germline, CDR1 is MNHNS and CDR2 is SASEGT. CDR3 length: 14 residues. CDR3 region: CATTNGSLPDTQYF. As DNA, the CDR3 is TGTGCCACCACTAACGGGAGTTTACCAGATACGCAGTATTTT.

The chain is built from TRBV5-8 and TRBJ2-7; 13 nucleotides match TRBD2. The CDR3 has 14 amino acids. V shed 5 bases and J 7 bases; nucleotides not matched to a gene: 6. Germline V gene data show CDR1 as SGHTS and CDR2 as YDEGEE. CDR3 coding DNA: TGTGCCAGCAGTGCGGGACTAGCGGGACGAGAGCAGTACTTC. It specifies CASSAGLAGREQYF.

This chain joins TRBV4-1 and TRBJ2-2; 14 bases match TRBD2. The CDR3 has 18 residues. Germline trimming cut 1 base from V and 1 base from J; bases unmatched to any gene: 2. CDR1 is MGHRA, CDR2 YSYEKL, per germline. The CDR3 region is CASSQGLAGGGNTGELFF. The CDR3 bases are TGCGCCAGCAGCCAAGGACTAGCGGGAGGGGGGAACACCGGGGAGCTGTTTTTT.

This clone was seen once. The chain recombines TRBV7-2 with TRBJ2-3; 8 positions match TRBD2. With V trimmed by 4 bases and J by 5 bases, 5 bases remained unmatched. Germline lookup yields CDR1 SGHTA and CDR2 FQGNSA. This CDR3 region has 14 residues. The CDR3 loop is CASSYGRVGDTQYF. CDR3 coding DNA: TGTGCCAGCAGCTACGGGAGGGTCGGAGATACGCAGTATTTT.

V gene TRBV4-2 combines with J gene TRBJ2-7; D may be TRBD1 or TRBD2 (5 bases each). Trimming cost V 0 bases and J 7 bases, with 19 bases left between them. Germline values: CDR1 LGHNA, CDR2 YNFKEQ. CDR3 length: 16 residues. The CDR3 reads CASSQELRQISGEQYF. For the CDR3, the DNA is TGTGCCAGCAGCCAAGAACTGCGACAGATCTCGGGAGAGCAGTACTTC.

The chain couples TRBV6-5 to TRBJ2-1; D is possibly TRBD2 (6 bases). Germline-derived CDR1 and CDR2 are MNHEY and SVGAGI. CDR3 length equals 15 residues. V lost 6 bases and J 0 bases, leaving 12 bases between the germline ends. The CDR3 region is CASSRLGGSYNEQFF. CDR3 nucleotide sequence: TGTGCCAGCAGCCGCCTGGGGGGCTCCTACAATGAGCAGTTCTTC.

This clone has just a few counts. The V gene is TRBV28, the J gene TRBJ1-2, with D uncertain. The CDR3 has 19 residues. Germline CDR1 is MDHEN and CDR2 is SYDVKM. V was trimmed by 5 bases and J by 5 bases, leaving 30 bases between them. CDR3 sequence reads: CASSTIGRLIEEGRYGYTF. In nucleotides, the CDR3 is TGTGCCAGCAGTACCATAGGCAGGTTAATTGAGGAGGGTCGGTATGGCTACACCTTC.

The J gene is TRBJ2-7, the V gene TRBV29-1; 7 nucleotides agree with TRBD1. The CDR3 runs 13 residues. Germline assignment: CDR1 SQVTM and CDR2 ANQGSEA. The J segment lost 1 base and the V segment lost 7 bases, leaving 7 bases of the junction unmatched. CDR3 in amino acids: CSAGDSRSYEQYF. CDR3 bases: TGCAGCGCCGGGGACAGCCGATCCTACGAGCAGTACTTC.

V and J are TRBV20-1 and TRBJ2-1; D remains unclear. The V gene's germline CDR1 is DFQATT and CDR2 SNEGSKA (reference sequence). This CDR3 is 11 amino acids long. V was trimmed by 7 bases and J by 6 bases, leaving 10 bases between them. The CDR3 loop reads CSGWAGNEQFF. CDR3 DNA: TGCAGTGGGTGGGCCGGCAATGAGCAGTTCTTC.

The CDR3 region is CASSLPYSGGTGELFF. The CDR3 nucleotides read TGTGCCAGCAGTTTACCCTACTCCGGGGGCACCGGGGAGCTGTTTTTT. The chain employs TRBV28 and TRBJ2-2; TRBD2 is a possible D gene (6 bases). CDR1 is MDHEN and CDR2 is SYDVKM in the germline V gene. V dropped 2 bases and J dropped 4 bases, with 14 bases sitting between them. The CDR3 is 16 amino acids.

The chain carries TRBV11-2 and TRBJ1-2; 10 bases match TRBD1. This CDR3 is built from 13 residues. The V gene's germline CDR1 is SGHAT and CDR2 FQNNGV. V shed 7 bases and J 4 bases; nucleotides not matched to a gene: 3. The CDR3 spells CASTRDRGYGYTF. In DNA, the CDR3 is TGTGCCAGCACTAGGGACAGGGGCTATGGCTACACCTTC.

This chain uses TRBV6-1 with TRBJ2-3; D possibly corresponds to TRBD2 (5 bases). Deletions cut 6 bases from V and 4 bases from J, with 17 bases between. Germline V gene sequence: CDR1 MNHNS, CDR2 SASEGT. CDR3 length: 15 amino acids. CDR3 nucleotides: TGTGCCAGCAGCTCGAGCGGAGAGGGCGCAGATACGCAGTATTTT. Residues: CASSSSGEGADTQYF.

The chain couples TRBV5-1 to TRBJ1-2; D gene unclear. From germline, CDR1 is SGHRS and CDR2 YFSETQ. The CDR3 runs to 15 residues. The V gene lost 4 bases and the J gene lost 4 bases, with 17 bases spanning the gap. CDR3 sequence (DNA): TGCGCCAGCAGCGAGACGGGAAGAGAAACCTATGGCTACACCTTC. Translation gives CASSETGRETYGYTF.

This clone was counted only a few times. The rearrangement links TRBV4-1 to TRBJ1-2; perhaps TRBD1 as D (5 bases). CDR3 length: 14 amino acids. CDR1 and CDR2 from the germline V gene are MGHRA and YSYEKL. V was cut by 2 bases and J by 3 bases, with 10 bases left in between. This CDR3 is CASSQLQEYYGYTF. The DNA for the CDR3 is TGCGCCAGCAGCCAACTACAGGAGTACTATGGCTACACCTTC.

The chain links TRBV20-1 to TRBJ2-5; 7 bases fit TRBD2. The CDR3 totals 11 residues. CDR1 is DFQATT and CDR2 is SNEGSKA in the germline V gene (reference sequence). With 6 bases clipped from V and 5 bases from J, the junction kept 3 bases outside the gene matches. The CDR3 coding sequence is TGCAGTGCGGGAGGGTTCGAGACCCAGTACTTC. Translating it yields CSAGGFETQYF.

The chain couples TRBV12-5 to TRBJ2-3, with D unresolved. CDR3 length: 13 residues. Germline CDR1 is LGHNT and CDR2 is FRNRAP. V lost 7 bases and J lost 1, with 9 bases in between. CDR3 loop: CASAFSGTDTQYF. DNA for the CDR3: TGTGCTAGTGCCTTTTCCGGCACAGATACGCAGTATTTT.

The chain carries TRBV5-1 and TRBJ2-2; no clear D gene. This CDR3 comprises 15 residues. Germline CDR1 SGHRS, CDR2 YFSETQ. V lost 0 bases to trimming and J lost 0 bases, with 6 bases between them. CDR3 residues: CASSLEPPNTGELFF. As DNA, the CDR3 is TGCGCCAGCAGCTTGGAACCCCCGAACACCGGGGAGCTGTTTTTT.

The V gene is TRBV14, the J gene TRBJ2-1; the D is unclear. This CDR3 region has 15 residues. V lost 0 bases and J lost 4, with 10 bases in between. CDR1 is SGHDN and CDR2 is FVKESK in the germline V gene. CDR3: CASSQELKFYNEQFF. CDR3 in DNA: TGTGCCAGCAGCCAAGAACTGAAGTTTTACAATGAGCAGTTCTTC.